This TCR beta chain originates from a study of T cell responses to AZD1222 COVID-19 vaccine. Study outcomes and limitations: At baseline, just six or seven AZD1222 recipients tested seropositive. The donor cohort was predominantly white British with a female majority, and clonal diversity may have been underestimated. An increase in Spike-specific TCR breadth and depth was observed after two AZD1222 doses.

Samples with a second dose at about 4 or about 12 weeks were pooled together. Produced via immunoSEQ multiplex PCR; TCRdb's table is partial and in-frame only. The sample includes fewer than 50,000 clones, less than 95% of them seen just once. Concerning this clone itself: Its antigen is still unknown.

The sample here was peripheral blood, taken 28 days after the second AZD1222 dose. This clonotype originated in an adult who received the AZD1222 COVID-19 vaccine.

The CDR3 DNA is TGTGCCAGCAGTGCGTCAGGGGCACACACCGGGGAGCTGTTTTTT. It specifies CASSASGAHTGELFF. The V call is TRBV6-4, the J call TRBJ2-2, with D possibly TRBD1 on 6 matching bases. Per the germline V gene, CDR1 is MRHNA and CDR2 is SNTAGT. Trimming stripped 4 bases from V and 3 bases from J, with 12 bases between. The CDR3 consists of 15 residues.